These T cell receptor beta chains were read from a single sample in a study of cytomegalovirus exposure and HLA in healthy donors. Generated by immunoSEQ multiplex PCR, the TCRdb table keeps only in-frame clones and is missing some. The sample yields about 180,000 clones, approximately 80% seen once. The sequenced material came from PBMCs. The receptors derive from a man in his sixties in good health and CMV-seronegative. Both conserved end residues are part of each CDR3.

j_gene	v_gene	CDR3aa
TRBJ2-5	TRBV21-1	CASSLWDIQETQYF
TRBJ2-6	TRBV7-7	CASSIRAAWGLHQPGANVLTF
TRBJ1-2	TRBV7-8	CASSLEWSANYGYTF
TRBJ2-7	TRBV9	CASSPTGSYEQYF
TRBJ2-2	TRBV5-1	CASSLAPGRGNTGELFF
TRBJ2-1	TRBV19	CASSIGSSYNEQFF
TRBJ2-1	TRBV27	CASSLQGAPYNEQFF
TRBJ1-1	TRBV4-2	CASSPDRGTEAFF
TRBJ2-7	TRBV6-5	CASSTTGSEQYF
TRBJ2-6	TRBV19	CASSIYRVTGANVLTF
TRBJ1-4	TRBV5-6	CASSPTNLGTNEKLFF
TRBJ1-1	TRBV5-1	CASSQRGRGNTEAFF
TRBJ1-2	TRBV19	CASSYGVQYGYTF
TRBJ2-7	TRBV11-2	CASSLGHRAYEQYF
TRBJ2-2	TRBV21-1	CASSASGTSGPHGAGELFF
TRBJ1-1	TRBV19	CASSTTDRGTEAFF
TRBJ2-3	TRBV5-1	CASSLITDTQYF
TRBJ1-2	TRBV5-1	CASSFWQGNLYGYTF
TRBJ2-7	TRBV6-1	CASSESGRGGQYF
TRBJ2-3	TRBV6-4	CASSSGQMPDTQYF
TRBJ2-7	TRBV7-9	CASSLVGTILSYEQYF
TRBJ1-4	TRBV7-4	CASSLVGVTGPNEKLFF
TRBJ2-5	TRBV15	CATSRDPPASGGETQYF
TRBJ1-1	TRBV5-1	CASSRREADTEAFF
TRBJ2-7	TRBV4-3	CASSQRQGIGYEQYF
TRBJ1-3	TRBV6-1	CASSGQGISGNTIYF
TRBJ2-1	TRBV5-1	CASSLVLAGGTYNEQFF
TRBJ1-4	TRBV2	CASGVGRQGGKLFF
TRBJ2-2	TRBV7-2	CASSLAAGFSTGELFF
TRBJ2-1	TRBV28	CASRSGNVNEQFF
TRBJ2-5	TRBV27	CASSSSRQGTTTQYF
TRBJ2-3	TRBV29-1	CSVEVPRGVAPWGTDTQYF
TRBJ1-2	TRBV14	CASSQADRILYGYTF
TRBJ2-5	TRBV19	CASRTSGETQYF
TRBJ1-3	TRBV7-9	CASSIDGGSSGNTIYF
TRBJ2-3	TRBV6-1	CASSETSGGADTQYF
TRBJ2-7	TRBV11-2	CASSSTSREQYF
TRBJ2-2	TRBV4-3	CASSQVRGGELFF
TRBJ1-1	TRBV6-5	CASTDIQGLNTEAFF
TRBJ1-6	TRBV28	CASRASVGSGSPLHF
TRBJ1-2	TRBV18	CASSLSGTGGGYTF
TRBJ2-5	TRBV10-2	CASRTTGEWGQETQYF